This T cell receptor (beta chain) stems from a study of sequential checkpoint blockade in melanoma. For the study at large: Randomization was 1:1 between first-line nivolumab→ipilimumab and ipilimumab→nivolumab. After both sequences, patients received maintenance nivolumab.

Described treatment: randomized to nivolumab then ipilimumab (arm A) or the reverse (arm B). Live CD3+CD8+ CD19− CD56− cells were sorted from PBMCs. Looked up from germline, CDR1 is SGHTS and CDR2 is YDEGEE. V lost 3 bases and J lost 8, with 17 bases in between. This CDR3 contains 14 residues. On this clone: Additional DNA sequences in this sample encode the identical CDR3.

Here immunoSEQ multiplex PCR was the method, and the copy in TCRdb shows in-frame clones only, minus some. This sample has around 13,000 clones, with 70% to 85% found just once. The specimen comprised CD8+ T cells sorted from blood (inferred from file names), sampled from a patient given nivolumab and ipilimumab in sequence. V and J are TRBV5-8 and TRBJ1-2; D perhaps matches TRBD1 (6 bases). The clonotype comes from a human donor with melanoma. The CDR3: CASSYDWDIRGYTF. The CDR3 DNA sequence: TGTGCCAGCAGCTATGACTGGGACATACGCGGCTACACCTTC.